The clone carrying this TCR beta chain was detected a few times. The source of the sample is a study of T cells in Graves' hyperthyroidism and ophthalmopathy. Researchers amplified the TCR beta CDR3 regions from RNA transcripts. A set of HTBI primers served as the primers for a first-round RT-PCR of the TCR CDR3. TCRdb re-analysed the multiplex PCR reads in MiXCR, keeping a single row per CDR3 protein. The data contain over 300,000 distinct CDR3 sequences, roughly 15% of them singletons. Germline V gene sequence: CDR1 GTSNPN, CDR2 SVGIG (reference sequence). V lost 2 bases and J 8 bases, leaving 10 bases between the germline ends. This CDR3 is built from 12 residues.

The rearrangement links TRBV30 to TRBJ2-4; no clear D gene. Material for sequencing was blood. This receptor was identified in a woman in her forties with Graves' ophthalmopathy. The DNA for the CDR3 is TGTGCCTGGAGTTTAACCCTGGACATTCAGTACTTC. Amino acid sequence: CAWSLTLDIQYF.